Each of the 7 T cell receptor beta chains below was sequenced from the same sample in a study of cytomegalovirus exposure and HLA in healthy donors. This PCR relied on a set of 60 Vbeta primers and 13 Jbeta primers. The method was immunoSEQ multiplex PCR; TCRdb's version includes in-frame clones alone and lacks a portion of them. The sample has fewer than 150,000 clones, and its top ten clones hold around 3.6%. The sequenced sample consisted of PBMCs. The receptors stem from a man aged 18-30 years in good health and CMV-seronegative.

The chain carries TRBV19 and TRBJ2-7; 12 positions match TRBD1. The germline V gene has CDR1 LNHDA and CDR2 SQIVND (reference sequence). The CDR3 runs 14 residues. J lost 6 bases, V lost 5 bases, and 5 bases had no gene match. CDR3 protein: CASSSRDRGREQYF. CDR3 nucleotide sequence: TGTGCCAGTAGTTCGCGGGACAGGGGGCGCGAGCAGTACTTC. The entire variable domain, with the rest obtained from reference TRBV19 and TRBJ2-7, is as follows: DGGITQSPKYLFRKEGQNVTLSCEQNLNHDAMYWYRQDPGQGLRLIYYSQIVNDFQKGDIAEGYSVSREKKESFPLTVTSAQKNPTAFYLCASSSRDRGREQYFGPGTRLTVT.

The genes are TRBV28 and TRBJ2-1; 11 nucleotides agree with TRBD2. Germline CDR1 MDHEN, CDR2 SYDVKM. The CDR3 contains 21 residues. The junction had 27 bases not matched to a gene; V was cut back by 7 bases and J by 7 bases. CDR3: CASNPGGLADYFAGPGNEQFF. CDR3 nucleotides: TGTGCCAGCAACCCGGGGGGACTAGCGGACTATTTTGCGGGGCCGGGGAATGAGCAGTTCTTC.

The J gene is TRBJ2-7, the V gene TRBV30, with D possibly matching TRBD1 (6 bases). The CDR3 loop spans 13 amino acids. Germline lookup yields CDR1 GTSNPN and CDR2 SVGIG (reference sequence). V was clipped by 2 bases and J by 6 bases, with 14 bases between them. CDR3 loop: CAWSLIQGSEQYF. CDR3 DNA sequence: TGTGCCTGGAGTCTTATTCAGGGGAGCGAGCAGTACTTC. Looking up the rest from reference TRBV30 and TRBJ2-7 gives the full variable domain: SQTIHQWPATLVQPVGSPLSLECTVEGTSNPNLYWYRQAAGRGLQLLFYSVGIGQISSEVPQNLSASRPQDRQFILSSKKLLLSDSGFYLCAWSLIQGSEQYFGPGTRLTVT.

V usage is TRBV27 and J usage is TRBJ1-2; a possible D gene is TRBD1 (5 bases). The V end was cut by 3 bases, the J end by 6 bases, with 11 bases between. Germline V gene data show CDR1 as MNHEY and CDR2 as SMNVEV (reference sequence). The CDR3 covers 13 residues. The CDR3 DNA reads TGTGCCAGCAGTTTTAAGGGGTCTGATGGCTACACCTTC. This codes for CASSFKGSDGYTF.

The chain links TRBV14 to TRBJ2-4; no definite D call. Trimming cost V 1 base and J 5 bases, with 9 bases left between them. CDR3 size: 14 residues. Germline CDR1 SGHDN, CDR2 FVKESK. The CDR3 region has the DNA TGTGCCAGCAGCCAAGGAGGCCACCAAAACATTCAGTACTTC. It is translated as CASSQGGHQNIQYF.

The chain is built from TRBV19 and TRBJ2-2, with D hard to call. The V and J ends lost 1 base and 3 bases respectively, with 9 bases between them. Looked up from germline, CDR1 is LNHDA and CDR2 is SQIVND (reference sequence). The length of the CDR3 is 15 residues. The CDR3, as DNA: TGTGCCAGTAGTATAGTACACACGTACACCGGGGAGCTGTTTTTT. Translated: CASSIVHTYTGELFF. The entire variable domain, with the rest obtained from reference TRBV19 and TRBJ2-2, is as follows: DGGITQSPKYLFRKEGQNVTLSCEQNLNHDAMYWYRQDPGQGLRLIYYSQIVNDFQKGDIAEGYSVSREKKESFPLTVTSAQKNPTAFYLCASSIVHTYTGELFFGEGSRLTVL.

The chain uses TRBV11-3 and TRBJ2-3; D gene uncertain. Germline loops: CDR1 SGHNT, CDR2 YENEEA. The CDR3 has 14 amino acids. V lost 1 base and J 1 base, leaving 6 bases between the germline ends. The CDR3 loop reads CASSLGEGTDTQYF. The CDR3 DNA is TGTGCCAGCAGCTTAGGTGAGGGCACAGATACGCAGTATTTT.